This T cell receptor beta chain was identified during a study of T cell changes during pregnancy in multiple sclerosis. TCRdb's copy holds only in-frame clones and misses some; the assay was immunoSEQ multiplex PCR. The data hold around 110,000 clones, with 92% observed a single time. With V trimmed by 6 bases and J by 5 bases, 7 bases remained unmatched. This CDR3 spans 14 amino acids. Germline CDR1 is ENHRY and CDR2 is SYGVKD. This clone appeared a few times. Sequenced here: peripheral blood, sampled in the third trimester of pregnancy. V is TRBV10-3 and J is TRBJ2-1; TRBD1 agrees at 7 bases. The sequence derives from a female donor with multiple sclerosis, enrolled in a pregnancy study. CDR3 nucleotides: TGTGCCATCAGACGGGACAGATCACACAATGAGCAGTTCTTC. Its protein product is CAIRRDRSHNEQFF.